This T cell receptor (beta chain) was obtained from a study of blood T cell repertoires in COVID-19. Study-wide background: Specimens from acute and convalescent COVID-19 originated in the United States, Italy and Spain. T cells, B-cell-depleted T cells, or PBMCs provided the cDNA or gDNA that served as material.

Authors' data handling: Reference gene primers were amplified, and this amplification served to estimate nucleated cell counts. Sequenced by immunoSEQ multiplex PCR; TCRdb stores in-frame clones only, minus some. D and trimming come from the DNA, and the V and J calls and clone size come from that table. The profile shows over 150,000 clones, approximately 91% of them singletons. V was clipped by 5 bases and J by 3 bases, with 16 bases between them. The CDR3 is 15 residues long. CDR1 is SQVTM and CDR2 is ANQGSEA in the germline V gene. The specimen sequenced was peripheral blood. This chain links TRBV29-1 with TRBJ1-4, with a tentative D call TRBD1 (5 bases). The sequence came from a man between 18 and 35 years old with acute or convalescent COVID-19. This CDR3 reads CSVSYPGQSNEKLFF. The CDR3 DNA sequence: TGCAGCGTTTCATATCCAGGGCAATCTAATGAAAAACTGTTTTTT.